The 31 T cell receptor beta chains below all came from one sample that was sequenced in a study of T cells in Graves' hyperthyroidism and ophthalmopathy. There were TCR beta CDR3 regions amplified from RNA transcripts. An initial round of RT-PCR targeting the TCR CDR3 relied on the HTBI primer set. Each CDR3 protein is one row after TCRdb ran MiXCR on the multiplex PCR reads. The table includes 450,000 to 650,000 distinct CDR3 sequences, roughly 20% detected once. Sequencing used blood. The receptors shown here come from a man younger than 30 with Graves' hyperthyroidism.

Ten or more counts support this clonotype. V gene TRBV27 combines with J gene TRBJ1-5; the D gene is possibly TRBD1 (5 bases). Per germline, CDR1 MNHEY and CDR2 SMNVEV (reference sequence). The CDR3 is made up of 14 amino acids. Trimming left V 3 bases short and J 5 bases short, with 11 bases between. The CDR3 spells CASSLQGNDQPQHF. The CDR3 DNA is TGTGCCAGCAGTTTGCAGGGTAACGATCAGCCCCAGCATTTT.

This clonotype was detected many times. This sequence joins TRBV6-1 and TRBJ1-5; 8 bases are a match to TRBD1. Germline V gives CDR1 MNHNS, CDR2 SASEGT. This CDR3 comprises 14 residues. Trimming took 5 bases from V and 6 from J; bases not matched to a gene: 6. The CDR3 loop reads CASSPYRGSQPQHF. The DNA for the CDR3 is TGTGCCAGCAGTCCATACAGGGGGAGTCAGCCCCAGCATTTT.

This clonotype appeared many times. DNA of the CDR3: TGTGCCAGCAGGTTGACAGACAGACCTTATAGCAATCAGCCCCAGCATTTT. This encodes CASRLTDRPYSNQPQHF. This chain uses TRBV6-4 with TRBJ1-5; possibly TRBD1 for D (5 bases). The CDR3 has 17 amino acids. Germline V lookup: CDR1 MRHNA, CDR2 SNTAGT. The V and J ends lost 6 bases and 0 bases respectively, with 18 bases between them.

The J gene is TRBJ1-5, the V gene TRBV6-1, with D possibly TRBD1 on 5 matching bases. The CDR3 is made up of 15 amino acids. Looked up from germline, CDR1 is MNHNS and CDR2 is SASEGT. V was pared by 1 base and J by 0 bases, with 7 bases between. CDR3 coding DNA: TGTGCCAGCAGTGAAGGGGGCGTTAGCAATCAGCCCCAGCATTTT. It encodes CASSEGGVSNQPQHF.

This clonotype was recorded at least ten times. This rearrangement joins TRBV2 to TRBJ1-1; D is uncertain. V dropped 7 bases and J dropped 1 base, with 10 bases sitting between them. The CDR3 is made up of 13 amino acids. Germline values: CDR1 SNHLY, CDR2 FYNNEI. CDR3 amino acids: CASKETKNTEAFF. The CDR3 bases are TGTGCCAGCAAGGAGACAAAGAACACTGAAGCTTTCTTT. Based on the CDR3 plus reference TRBV2 and TRBJ1-1, the full variable domain is EPEVTQTPSHQVTQMGQEVILRCVPISNHLYFYWYRQILGQKVEFLVSFYNNEISEKSEIFDDQFSVERPDGSNFTLKIRSTKLEDSAMYFCASKETKNTEAFFGQGTRLTVV.

This clonotype has just a few counts. Relative to the germline gene, one junction end is altered; a read error may explain this. The rearrangement joins TRBV29-1 to TRBJ1-2; a possible D gene is TRBD1 (5 bases). The CDR3 is made up of 10 amino acids. Germline values: CDR1 SQVTM, CDR2 ANQGSEA. The CDR3 reads CSVEDRGDHF. CDR3 in DNA: TGCAGCGTTGAAGATAGAGGGGACCACTTC.

This clonotype was seen at least ten times. The chain is built from TRBV28 and TRBJ2-4; D may be TRBD1 or TRBD2 (5 bases each). Germline-derived CDR1 and CDR2 are MDHEN and SYDVKM. The germline V and J ends were trimmed by 1 base and 0 bases, with 16 bases remaining between them. This CDR3 region has 18 residues. The CDR3 is CASSLSGTDMLAKNIQYF. CDR3 bases: TGTGCCAGCAGTTTATCGGGGACCGACATGTTAGCCAAAAACATTCAGTACTTC.

The J gene is TRBJ1-2, the V gene TRBV20-1; no definite D call. V was pared by 3 bases and J by 5 bases, with 7 bases between. The germline V gene encodes CDR1 DFQATT and CDR2 SNEGSKA (reference sequence). This CDR3 comprises 11 residues. CDR3 in amino acids: CSASEGYGYTF. Written as DNA, the CDR3 is TGCAGTGCTAGTGAGGGTTATGGCTACACCTTC.

In its sample, this clonotype was seen many times. The V call is TRBV27, the J call TRBJ1-1; D is unclear. CDR3 length: 14 residues. V gave up 5 bases and J gave up 3 bases, with 13 bases separating them. CDR1 and CDR2 from the germline V gene are MNHEY and SMNVEV (reference sequence). CDR3 DNA sequence: TGTGCCAGCAGTGATGGATTGGGTGACACTGAAGCTTTCTTT. Translating it yields CASSDGLGDTEAFF.

V and J are TRBV6-2 or TRBV6-3 and TRBJ2-2, with 8 nucleotides matching TRBD2. The V gene's germline CDR1 is MNHEY and CDR2 SVGEGT. The V and J ends lost 2 bases and 5 bases, in that order; junction bases with no gene match: 7. The CDR3 sequence is 16 residues long. The CDR3 sequence is CASSYQIGRATGELFF. CDR3 coding DNA: TGTGCCAGCAGTTACCAAATCGGGAGGGCGACCGGGGAGCTGTTTTTT.

This clonotype has just one count. The genes are TRBV30 and TRBJ2-7, with D possibly matching TRBD2 (6 bases). CDR1 GTSNPN and CDR2 SVGIG come from the germline V gene (reference sequence). The CDR3 is 14 residues long. Trimming cost V 0 bases and J 2 bases, with 11 bases left between them. As DNA, the CDR3 is TGTGCCTGGAGTGTCGGCGGGGTTACCTACGAGCAGTACTTC. It yields the protein CAWSVGGVTYEQYF.

This clonotype was found many times. V usage is TRBV6-1 and J usage is TRBJ2-5; a possible D gene is TRBD2 (5 bases). Between the trimmed V and J ends, which lost 8 bases and 5 bases, there was a span of 12 bases. The length of the CDR3 is 12 residues. Germline V gives CDR1 MNHNS, CDR2 SASEGT. The CDR3 DNA is TGTGCCAGCGCCAGCTCGGGGGAGACCCAGTACTTC. It is translated as CASASSGETQYF.

CDR3 protein: CSAKSGTGYHEQYF. CDR3 nucleotide sequence: TGCAGTGCTAAATCCGGAACAGGGTACCACGAGCAGTACTTC. This sequence joins TRBV20-1 and TRBJ2-7; possibly TRBD1 for D (6 bases). Germline CDR1 is DFQATT and CDR2 is SNEGSKA (reference sequence). The V and J ends lost 4 bases and 5 bases respectively, with 18 bases between them. CDR3 length: 14 residues.

This clonotype was recorded once. The rearrangement links TRBV15 to TRBJ2-7; D is possibly TRBD1 (5 bases). The germline V gene encodes CDR1 LNHNV and CDR2 YYDKDF (reference sequence). Trimming removed 3 bases at V and 7 bases at J, with 13 bases between. This CDR3 is built from 13 residues. In nucleotides, the CDR3 is TGTGCCACCAGCAGGGCTTGGGGCGTTGAGCAGTACTTC. It encodes CATSRAWGVEQYF. Complete variable domain (other parts from reference TRBV15 and TRBJ2-7): DAMVIQNPRYQVTQFGKPVTLSCSQTLNHNVMYWYQQKSSQAPKLLFHYYDKDFNNEADTPDNFQSRRPNTSFCFLDIRSPGLGDTAMYLCATSRAWGVEQYFGPGTRLTVT.

This rearrangement joins TRBV30 to TRBJ1-1; no clear D. Germline V lookup: CDR1 GTSNPN, CDR2 SVGIG (reference sequence). This CDR3 contains 10 residues. Deletions cut 0 bases from V and 7 bases from J, with 3 bases between. The CDR3 bases are TGTGCCTGGAGTGTAGGTGAAGCTTTCTTT. It specifies CAWSVGEAFF.

In its sample, this clonotype was seen a few times. Sequence at one end of the junction differs from germline and may be a read error. The chain recombines TRBV11-3 with TRBJ1-1, with 7 bases matching TRBD1. CDR1 and CDR2 (germline): SGHNT, YENEEA. The CDR3 is made up of 14 amino acids. The CDR3 is CASSLRGLNTEACF. CDR3 nucleotides: TGTGCCAGCAGCTTAAGGGGGCTGAACACTGAAGCTTGCTTT.

This clonotype has a count of ten or more. The rearrangement links TRBV5-1 to TRBJ1-1; no firm D call. The germline CDR1 and CDR2 sequences are SGHRS and YFSETQ. Trimming stripped 0 bases from V and 5 bases from J, with 11 bases between. The CDR3 length is 14 residues. Here the CDR3 reads CASSLESMGTEAFF. CDR3 DNA sequence: TGCGCCAGCAGCTTGGAGTCCATGGGAACTGAAGCTTTCTTT.

There are many counts of this clonotype. The J gene is TRBJ2-7, the V gene TRBV6-1; no clear D. Trimming took 2 bases from V and 0 from J, leaving 11 bases between them. The CDR3 consists of 15 residues. Germline CDR1 is MNHNS and CDR2 is SASEGT. The CDR3 DNA is TGTGCCAGCAGTGAATACCTAAGTAGCTCCTACGAGCAGTACTTC. Its translation is CASSEYLSSSYEQYF.

This clonotype was observed a handful of times. Given a much more abundant clone one base away, this may be a read error. The chain joins TRBV13 to TRBJ1-2, with 10 bases that match TRBD1. The germline CDR1 and CDR2 sequences are PRHDT and FYEKMQ (reference sequence). This CDR3 contains 20 residues. The CDR3 is CASSPADEATGQGINYGYAF. CDR3 in DNA: TGTGCCAGCAGCCCCGCAGATGAAGCGACGGGACAGGGGATCAACTATGGCTACGCCTTC.

This clonotype has at least ten counts. V usage is TRBV7-9 and J usage is TRBJ1-1; 7 positions match TRBD1. The J segment lost 7 bases and the V segment lost 2 bases, leaving 7 bases of the junction unmatched. The CDR3 is made up of 14 amino acids. Germline V gives CDR1 SEHNR, CDR2 FQNEAQ (reference sequence). The CDR3 coding sequence is TGTGCCAGCAGCTTACCCGACAGGGATAATGAAGCTTTCTTT. Translating it yields CASSLPDRDNEAFF.

This clonotype was counted only a few times. The V and J genes are TRBV6-5 and TRBJ2-5; 8 bases are a match to TRBD2. Germline loops: CDR1 MNHEY, CDR2 SVGAGI. Unmatched junction bases numbered 5, after V lost 0 bases and J lost 5 bases. The length of the CDR3 is 15 residues. CDR3 DNA: TGTGCCAGCAGTTACTCTAGCGGGACGGGGGAGACCCAGTACTTC. It encodes CASSYSSGTGETQYF.

The V call is TRBV4-1, the J call TRBJ1-2; a possible D gene is TRBD1 (6 bases). The V end lost 6 bases, the J end lost 4 bases, and 24 bases lay between the germline ends. Germline CDR1 and CDR2: MGHRA and YSYEKL. The CDR3 sequence is 17 residues long. Here the CDR3 reads CASRRQEFDSGFYGYTF. The CDR3 DNA reads TGCGCCAGCAGAAGACAGGAATTTGACAGCGGATTCTATGGCTACACCTTC.

This clonotype was detected many times. The J gene is TRBJ1-1, the V gene TRBV4-1; 8 bases line up with TRBD1. Germline V gene sequence: CDR1 MGHRA, CDR2 YSYEKL. V trimming: 4 bases; J trimming: 3 bases; junction bases outside the gene matches: 4. The CDR3 has 14 residues. For the CDR3, the DNA is TGCGCCAGCAGCCGGATGACAGGGGACACTGAAGCTTTCTTT. As protein: CASSRMTGDTEAFF.

This clonotype was recorded at least ten times. The J gene is TRBJ1-5, the V gene TRBV28, with D hard to call. The length of the CDR3 is 14 residues. Trimming removed 2 bases at V and 3 bases at J, with 8 bases between. Germline CDR1 MDHEN, CDR2 SYDVKM. CDR3 in DNA: TGTGCCAGCAGTTTACCGAGGCCCAATCAGCCCCAGCATTTT. This translates into CASSLPRPNQPQHF.

At least ten counts were recorded for this clonotype. The chain combines TRBV12-3 or TRBV12-4 with TRBJ1-1, with D unclear. The CDR3 length is 14 residues. The V gene lost 6 bases and the J gene lost 1 base, with 12 bases spanning the gap. The CDR3 nucleotides read TGTGCCAGCAGAACAGACGGAAAGAACACTGAAGCTTTCTTT. Its translation: CASRTDGKNTEAFF.

This clonotype appeared a few times. V gene TRBV19 combines with J gene TRBJ1-2, with 11 bases aligning to TRBD1. CDR3 length equals 15 residues. The J segment lost 4 bases and the V segment lost 7 bases, leaving 8 bases of the junction unmatched. Germline loops: CDR1 LNHDA, CDR2 SQIVND (reference sequence). The CDR3 DNA sequence: TGTGCCAGTACCGACGGGACAGGGGGTATCTATGGCTACACCTTC. Its translation is CASTDGTGGIYGYTF. The full variable domain, with the rest looked up from reference TRBV19 and TRBJ1-2, is DGGITQSPKYLFRKEGQNVTLSCEQNLNHDAMYWYRQDPGQGLRLIYYSQIVNDFQKGDIAEGYSVSREKKESFPLTVTSAQKNPTAFYLCASTDGTGGIYGYTFGSGTRLTVV.

This clonotype occurred many times. The chain employs TRBV28 and TRBJ2-3; perhaps TRBD1 as D (6 bases). The CDR3 consists of 14 residues. V was clipped by 8 bases and J by 4 bases, with 16 bases between them. CDR1 MDHEN and CDR2 SYDVKM come from the germline V gene. The CDR3 sequence is CASGITGHPDTQYF. The CDR3 DNA reads TGTGCCAGCGGAATAACAGGGCACCCAGATACGCAGTATTTT. Drawing the rest from reference TRBV28 and TRBJ2-3, the complete variable domain is DVKVTQSSRYLVKRTGEKVFLECVQDMDHENMFWYRQDPGLGLRLIYFSYDVKMKEKGDIPEGYSVSREKKERFSLILESASTNQTSMYLCASGITGHPDTQYFGPGTRLTVL.

This clonotype has a count of ten or more. Here the CDR3 reads CASFVPGQLTGYTF. The CDR3 DNA is TGTGCCAGCTTCGTCCCCGGACAGCTGACTGGCTACACCTTC. The rearrangement joins TRBV28 to TRBJ1-2, with D possibly TRBD1 on 6 matching bases. The germline V gene has CDR1 MDHEN and CDR2 SYDVKM. V was trimmed by 8 bases and J by 7 bases, leaving 20 bases between them. This CDR3 is built from 14 residues.

This clonotype was counted many times. The J gene is TRBJ2-7, the V gene TRBV14, with TRBD1 matching 10 bases. The junction had 14 bases not matched to a gene; V was cut back by 8 bases and J by 7 bases. The CDR3 has 15 amino acids. Looked up from germline, CDR1 is SGHDN and CDR2 is FVKESK. The DNA for the CDR3 is TGTGCCAGCGCGTTCCGGGACAGGGGCGCGTTTGAGCAGTACTTC. It translates to CASAFRDRGAFEQYF.

CDR3 sequence reads: CASSLDRGPSPLHF. The CDR3 DNA follows: TGTGCCAGCAGCTTAGACAGGGGCCCTTCACCCCTCCACTTT. The genes are TRBV13 and TRBJ1-6, with 7 bases lining up with TRBD1. This CDR3 has 14 residues. J was trimmed by 9 bases and V by 1 base; bases with no gene match: 3. Germline V gives CDR1 PRHDT, CDR2 FYEKMQ (reference sequence).

This clonotype has at least ten counts. The CDR3 DNA sequence: TGTGCCAGCAGTCTCTGGACAGGGAACGGGGCCAACGTCCTGACTTTC. Translating it yields CASSLWTGNGANVLTF. The rearrangement joins TRBV28 to TRBJ2-6; 8 bases are a match to TRBD1. V lost 5 bases and J lost 4; bases outside the gene matches: 7. Germline assignment: CDR1 MDHEN and CDR2 SYDVKM. CDR3 length: 16 amino acids. The full variable domain, its missing parts supplied by reference TRBV28 and TRBJ2-6, is DVKVTQSSRYLVKRTGEKVFLECVQDMDHENMFWYRQDPGLGLRLIYFSYDVKMKEKGDIPEGYSVSREKKERFSLILESASTNQTSMYLCASSLWTGNGANVLTFGAGSRLTVL.